These T cell receptor beta chains were read from a single sample in a study of cytomegalovirus exposure and HLA in healthy donors. Data came from immunoSEQ multiplex PCR; TCRdb stores just in-frame clones and leaves some out. The sample comprises some 170,000 clones, around nine tenths of which are singletons, and about a tenth rests with the top ten. Sequencing input: PBMCs. The receptors here all came from a woman between 18 and 30 years old in good health and CMV-seropositive. The CDR3 runs from the conserved cysteine through the conserved F or W. A D gene is named only where the DNA matches it firmly.

CDR3aa: CASSLGPGLAGKAGANVLTF
j_gene: TRBJ2-6
d_gene: TRBD2
v_gene: TRBV14

CDR3aa: CTSSQLKSSGTSGRDLYNEQFF
j_gene: TRBJ2-1
d_gene: NA
v_gene: TRBV1

CDR3aa: CASSQLGGHGQFF
j_gene: TRBJ2-1
d_gene: NA
v_gene: TRBV7-2

CDR3aa: CASSPLTSGITDTQYF
j_gene: TRBJ2-3
d_gene: TRBD2
v_gene: TRBV7-2

CDR3aa: CASSGDRVRPYNEQFF
j_gene: TRBJ2-1
d_gene: TRBD1
v_gene: TRBV7-6

CDR3aa: CASSTGSNQPQHF
j_gene: TRBJ1-5
d_gene: NA
v_gene: TRBV5-1

CDR3aa: CASSLDRGDGYTF
j_gene: TRBJ1-2
d_gene: TRBD1
v_gene: TRBV5-4

CDR3aa: CATSKLGLAGDNEQFF
j_gene: TRBJ2-1
d_gene: TRBD2
v_gene: TRBV15

CDR3aa: CASSPTATDTQYF
j_gene: TRBJ2-3
d_gene: NA
v_gene: TRBV4-1

CDR3aa: CASKEPTTEAFF
j_gene: TRBJ1-1
d_gene: NA
v_gene: TRBV19

CDR3aa: CASSPYSGRANIQYF
j_gene: TRBJ2-4
d_gene: TRBD2
v_gene: TRBV7-2

CDR3aa: CASSQVSGEQYF
j_gene: TRBJ2-7
d_gene: NA
v_gene: TRBV14

CDR3aa: CASSRLQSGSGDNEQFF
j_gene: TRBJ2-1
d_gene: TRBD2
v_gene: TRBV6-8

CDR3aa: CASSVASRTGPYEQYF
j_gene: TRBJ2-7
d_gene: TRBD1
v_gene: TRBV9

CDR3aa: CASSSDSRSYQPQHF
j_gene: TRBJ1-5
d_gene: NA
v_gene: TRBV2

CDR3aa: CASSLGDYTDTQYF
j_gene: TRBJ2-3
d_gene: NA
v_gene: TRBV7-9

CDR3aa: CASSSLAGGPQETQYF
j_gene: TRBJ2-5
d_gene: TRBD2
v_gene: TRBV9

CDR3aa: CASSFDRLSYNEQFF
j_gene: TRBJ2-1
d_gene: NA
v_gene: TRBV5-6

CDR3aa: CASSFQVRASGRVDEQFF
j_gene: TRBJ2-1
d_gene: TRBD2
v_gene: TRBV28

CDR3aa: CASSLVRVGGPRTQYF
j_gene: TRBJ2-5
d_gene: TRBD2
v_gene: TRBV7-8

CDR3aa: CASSEYVGGNYGYTF
j_gene: TRBJ1-2
d_gene: NA
v_gene: TRBV2

CDR3aa: CASSGLAGGPDTQYF
j_gene: TRBJ2-3
d_gene: TRBD2
v_gene: TRBV6-5

CDR3aa: CASSPREGLIEKLFF
j_gene: TRBJ1-4
d_gene: NA
v_gene: TRBV4-1

CDR3aa: CASSSGTGGSYEQYF
j_gene: TRBJ2-7
d_gene: TRBD1
v_gene: TRBV7-9

CDR3aa: CASSLNRAGQPQHF
j_gene: TRBJ1-5
d_gene: NA
v_gene: TRBV28

CDR3aa: CASSLRASGRANEQFF
j_gene: TRBJ2-1
d_gene: TRBD2
v_gene: TRBV2

CDR3aa: CASSSGTRNNEQYF
j_gene: TRBJ2-7
d_gene: TRBD2
v_gene: TRBV5-1

CDR3aa: CASSSGLAGAYEQFF
j_gene: TRBJ2-1
d_gene: TRBD2
v_gene: TRBV7-9

CDR3aa: CASSEMGRDGYTF
j_gene: TRBJ1-2
d_gene: NA
v_gene: TRBV6-1

CDR3aa: CATAVGLAFSGELFF
j_gene: TRBJ2-2
d_gene: TRBD2
v_gene: TRBV6-5

CDR3aa: CASGLVLAGNTGELFF
j_gene: TRBJ2-2
d_gene: TRBD2
v_gene: TRBV12-5

CDR3aa: CATSRDLQGRNIQYF
j_gene: TRBJ2-4
d_gene: NA
v_gene: TRBV15

CDR3aa: CASMSGYEQYF
j_gene: TRBJ2-7
d_gene: NA
v_gene: TRBV10-2

CDR3aa: CASSPGLAGAETQYF
j_gene: TRBJ2-5
d_gene: TRBD2
v_gene: TRBV10-1

CDR3aa: CASSLTSPEQFF
j_gene: TRBJ2-1
d_gene: NA
v_gene: TRBV11-1

CDR3aa: CAWSPGYEQYF
j_gene: TRBJ2-7
d_gene: NA
v_gene: TRBV30

CDR3aa: CASSQDRAGTGGQYEQYF
j_gene: TRBJ2-7
d_gene: TRBD1
v_gene: TRBV4-1

CDR3aa: CASSSEGALTGNEQFF
j_gene: TRBJ2-1
d_gene: TRBD1
v_gene: TRBV11-2

CDR3aa: CASSGTGAQPQHF
j_gene: TRBJ1-5
d_gene: TRBD1
v_gene: TRBV7-8

CDR3aa: CASSLTGSTGELFF
j_gene: TRBJ2-2
d_gene: TRBD1
v_gene: TRBV7-9

CDR3aa: CASKAVGELFF
j_gene: TRBJ2-2
d_gene: NA
v_gene: TRBV11-3

CDR3aa: CATSRGTGKRNEQFF
j_gene: TRBJ2-1
d_gene: TRBD1
v_gene: TRBV15

CDR3aa: CASSLGAGPAEKLFF
j_gene: TRBJ1-4
d_gene: NA
v_gene: TRBV5-1

CDR3aa: CASSEAASTDTQYF
j_gene: TRBJ2-3
d_gene: NA
v_gene: TRBV6-4